The sequence of this TCR beta chain was determined in a study of metastatic and nonmetastatic thyroid tumors. In the case of this clone: What it binds is unknown.

Trimming shortened V by 7 bases and J by 2 bases, and 15 bases separated the two germline ends. The CDR3 is 15 residues long. Germline V lookup: CDR1 DFQATT, CDR2 SNEGSKA (reference sequence). TCRdb reprocessed the PCR reads using MiXCR. The sample shows some 21,000 clones, roughly a quarter of them seen only once. Treatment of any kind had been given to no patient before thyroid surgery. Study results and limitations: Malignant tumors reportedly showed significantly higher TCR beta diversity than benign nodules in both blood and tumor.

Material: blood. This chain connects TRBV20-1 to TRBJ2-6, with D perhaps matching TRBD1 (6 bases). The clonotype originates from a female donor with papillary thyroid cancer or a benign thyroid nodule (not recorded which). Some clones in this sample may be carry-over from other donors' samples. The CDR3 DNA is TGCAGTGGTAGCTCTCAGGGGACTGGGGCCAACGTCCTGACTTTC. This codes for CSGSSQGTGANVLTF.